This TCR beta chain is from a study of shared clonotypes between healthy human individuals. Overall study context: The donor pool was made up of a couple of women and a few men aged 18 to 49.

Genomic DNA (from each subset) was split evenly across several immunoSEQ plates. As originally analysed: ImmunoSEQ output lacked quality scores and full-length reads, limiting matched filtering. The repertoire was sequenced with immunoSEQ multiplex PCR; TCRdb's copy has only in-frame clones and lacks some. The D gene and trimming were derived from the DNA, and the V and J assignments and clone size from that table. The sample lists hundreds of thousands of clones; about 91% were seen once. CDR1 MNHEY and CDR2 SMNVEV come from the germline V gene (reference sequence). This CDR3 region has 15 residues. The J segment lost 6 bases and the V segment lost 1 base, leaving 3 bases of the junction unmatched. Naive CD8 cells were CD45RO-negative, positively selected for CCR7, excluding terminally differentiated effector memory CD45RA+ cells.

V is TRBV27 and J is TRBJ2-7, with 13 positions matching TRBD2. The sample consisted of naive CD8+ T cells sorted from blood. This receptor was taken from a man in his thirties or forties in good health. CDR3 loop: CASSLFGLAGAEQYF. The CDR3 DNA follows: TGTGCCAGCAGTTTATTCGGACTAGCGGGAGCCGAGCAGTACTTC.